The sequence of this T cell receptor beta chain was determined in a study of T cells after yellow fever vaccination. Points from the study as a whole: A small share of clonotypes appeared in both CD4 and CD8 compartments.

As TCR cDNA was made by 5'RACE template switching, a universal primer site and UMIs were added. MiXCR was run by TCRdb on the 5' RACE reads, yielding one entry per CDR3 protein. This sample has 300,000 to 350,000 distinct CDR3 sequences, with around 4.5% found just once. This clonotype came up many times. The antigen is unknown. The J segment lost 7 bases and the V segment lost 5 bases, leaving 14 bases of the junction unmatched. The CDR3 has 16 residues. The material sequenced was PBMCs, taken 15 days after the yellow fever booster vaccination. This chain uses TRBV12-3 or TRBV12-4 with TRBJ1-5; 7 bases agree with TRBD1. The receptor was derived from a young man who received the YFV17D yellow fever vaccine. Here the CDR3 reads CASSPGQTLGRQPQHF. Written as DNA, the CDR3 is TGTGCCAGCAGTCCGGGACAGACGCTAGGAAGGCAGCCCCAGCATTTT.